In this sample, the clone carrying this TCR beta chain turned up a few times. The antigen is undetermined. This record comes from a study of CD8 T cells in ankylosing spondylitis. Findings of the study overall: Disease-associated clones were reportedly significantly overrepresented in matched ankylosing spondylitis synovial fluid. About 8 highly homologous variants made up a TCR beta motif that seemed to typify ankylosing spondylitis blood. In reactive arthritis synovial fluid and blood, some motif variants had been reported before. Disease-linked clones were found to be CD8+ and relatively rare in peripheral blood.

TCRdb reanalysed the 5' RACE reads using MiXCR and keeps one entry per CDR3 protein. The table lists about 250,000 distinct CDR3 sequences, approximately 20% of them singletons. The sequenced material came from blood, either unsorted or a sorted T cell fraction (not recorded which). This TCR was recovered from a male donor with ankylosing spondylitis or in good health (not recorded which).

The CDR3 sequence: CASSLADRADTQYF. The DNA for the CDR3 is TGTGCCAGCAGTTTGGCCGACAGGGCAGATACGCAGTATTTT. The V call is TRBV12-3 or TRBV12-4, the J call TRBJ2-3, with 7 bases lining up with TRBD1. Trimming cost V 3 bases and J 4 bases; bases outside gene matches: 4. This CDR3 comprises 14 residues.